The rows below give T cell receptor beta chains drawn from one sample of a study of blood T cell repertoires in COVID-19. The protocol was immunoSEQ multiplex PCR, while the TCRdb copy is restricted to in-frame clones and leaves out a portion. The repertoire holds roughly 230,000 clones, with approximately 85% as singletons. Sequencing was performed on peripheral blood. These receptor sequences come from a human donor in a cohort sampled during active COVID-19. Both conserved end residues are trimmed from each CDR3. Each record gives: J gene, CDR3 length, clone size, V gene, CDR3 protein. Some rows have no size entry. The others give once, few or many, or a class for an expanded clone.

j_gene: TRBJ1-2; len: 15; abundance: NA; v_gene: TRBV4-1; CDR3aa: ASSQVGQGRRANGYT
j_gene: TRBJ1-4; len: 11; abundance: NA; v_gene: TRBV6-4; CDR3aa: ASSPDLDEKLF
j_gene: TRBJ1-4; len: 16; abundance: NA; v_gene: TRBV4-3; CDR3aa: ASSRRTGGRSTNEKLF
j_gene: TRBJ1-3; len: 18; abundance: few; v_gene: TRBV18; CDR3aa: ASSPPYYGTGLDSGNTIY
j_gene: TRBJ1-2; len: 14; abundance: NA; v_gene: TRBV9; CDR3aa: ASSPGTGGGGYGYT
j_gene: TRBJ2-1; len: 15; abundance: NA; v_gene: TRBV19; CDR3aa: ASSIDLERPLGHSQF
j_gene: TRBJ2-7; len: 11; abundance: NA; v_gene: TRBV9; CDR3aa: ASSPGMNYEQY
j_gene: TRBJ2-5; len: 13; abundance: NA; v_gene: TRBV7-8; CDR3aa: ASSLDPSGTETQY
j_gene: TRBJ2-7; len: 14; abundance: NA; v_gene: TRBV6-1; CDR3aa: ASSERIAGGPYEQY
j_gene: TRBJ1-1; len: 15; abundance: many; v_gene: TRBV25-1; CDR3aa: ASSDFGTRGMNTEAF
j_gene: TRBJ1-1; len: 12; abundance: NA; v_gene: TRBV5-1; CDR3aa: ASSSLTGETEAF
j_gene: TRBJ1-1; len: 13; abundance: once; v_gene: TRBV7-6; CDR3aa: ASSLQGAGNTEAF
j_gene: TRBJ2-1; len: 11; abundance: NA; v_gene: TRBV28; CDR3aa: ASSMDRGNEQF
j_gene: TRBJ2-7; len: 14; abundance: NA; v_gene: TRBV4-1; CDR3aa: ASSQGQREILGEQY
j_gene: TRBJ1-4; len: 10; abundance: NA; v_gene: TRBV7-8; CDR3aa: ASSLARGKLF
j_gene: TRBJ2-1; len: 13; abundance: NA; v_gene: TRBV7-6; CDR3aa: ASSLDASANNEQF
j_gene: TRBJ1-3; len: 13; abundance: NA; v_gene: TRBV5-1; CDR3aa: ASSSADSSGNTIY
j_gene: TRBJ1-2; len: 12; abundance: NA; v_gene: TRBV24-1; CDR3aa: ATSVATANYGYT
j_gene: TRBJ2-7; len: 14; abundance: NA; v_gene: TRBV7-2; CDR3aa: ASSLAEQGPNYEQY
j_gene: TRBJ2-7; len: 11; abundance: once; v_gene: TRBV2; CDR3aa: ASERDRDYEQY
j_gene: TRBJ2-7; len: 13; abundance: NA; v_gene: TRBV2; CDR3aa: ASSEGGQGPYEQY
j_gene: TRBJ2-7; len: 12; abundance: NA; v_gene: TRBV6-5; CDR3aa: ASSLRLAGAAQY
j_gene: TRBJ2-6; len: 13; abundance: NA; v_gene: TRBV11-3; CDR3aa: ASSITTAGANVLT
j_gene: TRBJ1-1; len: 14; abundance: NA; v_gene: TRBV30; CDR3aa: AWKPSAVRLSAEAF
j_gene: TRBJ2-3; len: 13; abundance: NA; v_gene: TRBV3-1/TRBV3-2; CDR3aa: ASRSSGGRGGTQY